This T cell receptor (beta chain) was sequenced in a study of blood T cell repertoires in COVID-19. Overall study: Acute-phase and convalescent COVID-19 samples originated in the United States, Italy and Spain. T cells, B-cell-depleted T cells, or PBMCs provided the cDNA or gDNA that served as material.

In the authors' methods: By means of reference gene primer amplification, nucleated cell counts were estimated. Measured with immunoSEQ multiplex PCR; TCRdb has only the in-frame clones, and not every one. Clonal size and the V and J genes are those of that table, whereas D and trimming came from the DNA. The repertoire includes some 100,000 clones, roughly 79% of them detected once, and about 10% sits in the top ten. CDR1 is KGHSH and CDR2 is LQKENI in the germline V gene. There are 16 residues in the CDR3. Trimming stripped 5 bases from V and 0 bases from J, with 16 bases between. The TCR originated in a human donor in a cohort sampled during active COVID-19. The source material was peripheral blood. The chain links TRBV18 to TRBJ2-5, with D possibly matching TRBD1 (5 bases). The CDR3 nucleotides are TGTGCCAGCTCAGTCCAATGGCAGGGCAACCAAGAGACCCAGTACTTC. Residues: CASSVQWQGNQETQYF. Based on the CDR3 plus reference TRBV18 and TRBJ2-5, the full variable domain is NAGVMQNPRHLVRRRGQEARLRCSPMKGHSHVYWYRQLPEEGLKFMVYLQKENIIDESGMPKERFSAEFPKEGPSILRIQQVVRGDSAAYFCASSVQWQGNQETQYFGPGTRLLVL.